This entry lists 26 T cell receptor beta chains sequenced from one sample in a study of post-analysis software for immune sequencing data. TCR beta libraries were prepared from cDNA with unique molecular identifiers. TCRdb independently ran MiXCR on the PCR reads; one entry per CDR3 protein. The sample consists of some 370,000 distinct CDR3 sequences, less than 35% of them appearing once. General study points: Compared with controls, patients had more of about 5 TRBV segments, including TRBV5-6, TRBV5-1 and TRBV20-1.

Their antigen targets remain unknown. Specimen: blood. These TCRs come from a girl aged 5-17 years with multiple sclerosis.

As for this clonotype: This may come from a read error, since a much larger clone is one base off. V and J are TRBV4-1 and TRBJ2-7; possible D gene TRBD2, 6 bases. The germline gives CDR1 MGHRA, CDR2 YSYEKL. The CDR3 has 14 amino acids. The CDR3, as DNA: TGCGCCAGCAGCCAAAGTCTAGCGAATTCCGAGCGGTACTTC. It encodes CASSQSLANSERYF.

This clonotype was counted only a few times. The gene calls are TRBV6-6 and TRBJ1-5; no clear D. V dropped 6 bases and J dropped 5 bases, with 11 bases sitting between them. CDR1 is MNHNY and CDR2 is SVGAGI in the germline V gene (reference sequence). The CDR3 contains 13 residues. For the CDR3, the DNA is TGTGCCAGCAGGGCTTCCTCCTATCAGCCCCAGCATTTT. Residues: CASRASSYQPQHF.

The CDR3 loop reads CATSPGQGPADGYTF. The CDR3 DNA is TGTGCCACCTCGCCGGGGCAGGGGCCCGCAGATGGCTACACCTTC. The genes are TRBV15 and TRBJ1-2; maybe TRBD1 (6 bases). Germline lookup yields CDR1 LNHNV and CDR2 YYDKDF (reference sequence). There are 15 residues in the CDR3. Trimming took 8 bases from V and 6 from J, leaving 22 bases between them.

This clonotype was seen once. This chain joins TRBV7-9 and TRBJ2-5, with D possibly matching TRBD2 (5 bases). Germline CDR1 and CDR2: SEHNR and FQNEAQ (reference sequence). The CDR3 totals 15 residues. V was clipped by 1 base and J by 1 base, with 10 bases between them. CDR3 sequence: CASSLEAGLQETQYF. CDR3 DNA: TGTGCCAGCAGCTTAGAGGCAGGACTCCAAGAGACCCAGTACTTC.

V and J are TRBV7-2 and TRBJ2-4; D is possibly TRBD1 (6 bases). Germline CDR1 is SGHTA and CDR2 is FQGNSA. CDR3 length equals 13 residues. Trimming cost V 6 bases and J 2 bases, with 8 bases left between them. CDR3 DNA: TGTGCCAGCAGAGGGGGAACCAAAAACATTCAGTACTTC. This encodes CASRGGTKNIQYF. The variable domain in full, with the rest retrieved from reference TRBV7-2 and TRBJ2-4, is GAGVSQSPSNKVTEKGKDVELRCDPISGHTALYWYRQSLGQGLEFLIYFQGNSAPDKSGLPSDRFSAERTGGSVSTLTIQRTQQEDSAVYLCASRGGTKNIQYFGAGTRLSVL.

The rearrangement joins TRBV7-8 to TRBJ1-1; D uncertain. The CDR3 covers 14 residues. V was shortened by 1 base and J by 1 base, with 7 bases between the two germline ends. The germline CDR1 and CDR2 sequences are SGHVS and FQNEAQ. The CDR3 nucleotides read TGTGCCAGCAGCTTAGGGAGGTCGAACACTGAAGCTTTCTTT. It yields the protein CASSLGRSNTEAFF.

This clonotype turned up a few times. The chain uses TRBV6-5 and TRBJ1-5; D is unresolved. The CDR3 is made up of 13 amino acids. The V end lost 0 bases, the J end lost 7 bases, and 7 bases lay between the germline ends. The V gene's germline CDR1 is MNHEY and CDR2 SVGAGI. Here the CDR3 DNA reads TGTGCCAGCAGTTACTCGAAGGAGCAGCCCCAGCATTTT. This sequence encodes CASSYSKEQPQHF.

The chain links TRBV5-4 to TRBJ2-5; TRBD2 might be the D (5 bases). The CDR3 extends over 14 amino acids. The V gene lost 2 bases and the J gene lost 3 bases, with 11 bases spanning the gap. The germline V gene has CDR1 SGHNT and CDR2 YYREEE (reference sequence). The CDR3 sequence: CASSFYGSEETQYF. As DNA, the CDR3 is TGTGCCAGCAGCTTTTACGGTAGCGAAGAGACCCAGTACTTC.

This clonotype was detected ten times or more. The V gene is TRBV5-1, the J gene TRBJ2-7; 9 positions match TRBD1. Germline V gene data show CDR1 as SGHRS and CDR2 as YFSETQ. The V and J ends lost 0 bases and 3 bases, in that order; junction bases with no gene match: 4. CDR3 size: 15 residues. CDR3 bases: TGCGCCAGCAGCTTGGCAGGACAGGGGATCTACGAGCAGTACTTC. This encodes CASSLAGQGIYEQYF.

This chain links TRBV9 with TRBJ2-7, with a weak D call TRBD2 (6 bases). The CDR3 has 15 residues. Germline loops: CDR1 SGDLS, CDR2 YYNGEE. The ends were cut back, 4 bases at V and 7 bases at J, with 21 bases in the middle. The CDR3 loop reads CASSPRLVEGGEQYF. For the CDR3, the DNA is TGTGCCAGCAGCCCTCGACTAGTTGAGGGTGGGGAGCAGTACTTC.

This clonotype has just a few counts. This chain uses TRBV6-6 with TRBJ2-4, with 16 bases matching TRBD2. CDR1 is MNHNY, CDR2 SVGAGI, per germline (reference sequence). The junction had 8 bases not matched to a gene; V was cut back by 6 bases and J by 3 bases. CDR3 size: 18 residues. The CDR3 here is CASSPGLAGGPGKNIQYF. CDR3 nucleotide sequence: TGTGCCAGCAGCCCGGGACTAGCGGGGGGGCCGGGCAAAAACATTCAGTACTTC.

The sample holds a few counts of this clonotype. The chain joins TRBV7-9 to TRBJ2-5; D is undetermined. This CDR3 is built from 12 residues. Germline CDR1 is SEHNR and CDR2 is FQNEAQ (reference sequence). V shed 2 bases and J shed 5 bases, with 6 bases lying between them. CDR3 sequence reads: CASSLKKETQYF. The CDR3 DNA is TGTGCCAGCAGCTTAAAGAAGGAGACCCAGTACTTC.

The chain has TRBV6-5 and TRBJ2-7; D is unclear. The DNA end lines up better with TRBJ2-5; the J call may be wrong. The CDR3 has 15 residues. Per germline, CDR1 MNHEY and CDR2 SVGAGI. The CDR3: CASSYRLDGEVTQYF. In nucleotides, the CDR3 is TGTGCCAGCAGTTATCGGTTGGACGGAGAGGTGACCCAGTACTTC.

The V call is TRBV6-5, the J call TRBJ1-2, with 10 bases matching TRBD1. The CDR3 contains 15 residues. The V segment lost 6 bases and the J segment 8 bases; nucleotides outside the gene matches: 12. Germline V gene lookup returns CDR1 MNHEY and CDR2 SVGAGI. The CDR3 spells CASSVPGQGPGGYTF. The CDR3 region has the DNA TGTGCCAGCAGCGTCCCGGGACAGGGGCCGGGAGGCTACACCTTC.

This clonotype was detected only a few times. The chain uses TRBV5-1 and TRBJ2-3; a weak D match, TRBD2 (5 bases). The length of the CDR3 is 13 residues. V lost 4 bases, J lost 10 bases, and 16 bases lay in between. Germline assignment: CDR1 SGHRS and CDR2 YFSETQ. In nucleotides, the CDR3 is TGCGCCAGCAGCCGTGAGCGGAGCCCAGCGCAGTATTTT. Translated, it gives CASSRERSPAQYF.

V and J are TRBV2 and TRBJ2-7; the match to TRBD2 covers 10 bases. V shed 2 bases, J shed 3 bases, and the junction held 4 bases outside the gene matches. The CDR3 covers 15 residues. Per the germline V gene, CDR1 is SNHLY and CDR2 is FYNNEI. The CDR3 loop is CASSELSGGVYEQYF. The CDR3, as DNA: TGTGCCAGCAGTGAACTCAGCGGGGGGGTCTACGAGCAGTACTTC.

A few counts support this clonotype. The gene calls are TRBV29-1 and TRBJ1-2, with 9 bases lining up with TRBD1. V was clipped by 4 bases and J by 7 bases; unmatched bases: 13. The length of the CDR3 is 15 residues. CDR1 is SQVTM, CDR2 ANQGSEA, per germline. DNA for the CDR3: TGCAGCGTTGGGTCCCCCACAGGGGGCGAGCGTGGCTACACCTTC. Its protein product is CSVGSPTGGERGYTF.

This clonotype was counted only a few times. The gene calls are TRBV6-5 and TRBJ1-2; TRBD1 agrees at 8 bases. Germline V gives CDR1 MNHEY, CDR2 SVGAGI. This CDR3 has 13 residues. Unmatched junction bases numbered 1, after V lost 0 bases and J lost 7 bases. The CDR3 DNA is TGTGCCAGCAGTTACTCGACAGGGGTTGGCTACACCTTC. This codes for CASSYSTGVGYTF.

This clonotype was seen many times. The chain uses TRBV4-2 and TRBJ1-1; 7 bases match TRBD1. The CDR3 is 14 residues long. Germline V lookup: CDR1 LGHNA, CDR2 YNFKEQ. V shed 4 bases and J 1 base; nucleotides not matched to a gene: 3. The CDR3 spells CASSPRQGNTEAFF. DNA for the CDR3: TGTGCCAGCAGCCCGCGACAGGGGAACACTGAAGCTTTCTTT.

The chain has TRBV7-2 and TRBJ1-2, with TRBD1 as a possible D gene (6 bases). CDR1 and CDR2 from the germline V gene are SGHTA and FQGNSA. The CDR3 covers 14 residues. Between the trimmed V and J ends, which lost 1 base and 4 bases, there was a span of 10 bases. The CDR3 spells CASSLGPGAYGYTF. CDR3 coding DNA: TGTGCCAGCAGCTTAGGGCCGGGGGCCTATGGCTACACCTTC.

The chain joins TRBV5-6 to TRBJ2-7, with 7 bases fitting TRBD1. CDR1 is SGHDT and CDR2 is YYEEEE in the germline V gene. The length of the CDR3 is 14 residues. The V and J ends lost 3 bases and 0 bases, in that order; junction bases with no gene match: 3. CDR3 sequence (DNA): TGTGCCAGCAGCTATGCAGGGGGCTCCTACGAGCAGTACTTC. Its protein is CASSYAGGSYEQYF.

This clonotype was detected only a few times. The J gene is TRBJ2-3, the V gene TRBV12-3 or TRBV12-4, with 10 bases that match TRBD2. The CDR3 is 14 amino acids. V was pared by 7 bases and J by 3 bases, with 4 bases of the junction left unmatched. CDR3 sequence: CASKPGLATDTQYF. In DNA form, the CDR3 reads TGTGCCAGCAAGCCGGGACTAGCGACAGATACGCAGTATTTT.

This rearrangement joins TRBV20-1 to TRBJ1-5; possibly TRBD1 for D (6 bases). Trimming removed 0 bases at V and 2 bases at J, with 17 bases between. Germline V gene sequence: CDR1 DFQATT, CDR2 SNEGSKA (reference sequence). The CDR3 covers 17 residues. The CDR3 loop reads CSARDWGGGAGNQPQHF. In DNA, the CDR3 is TGCAGTGCTAGAGATTGGGGGGGGGGCGCAGGCAATCAGCCCCAGCATTTT.

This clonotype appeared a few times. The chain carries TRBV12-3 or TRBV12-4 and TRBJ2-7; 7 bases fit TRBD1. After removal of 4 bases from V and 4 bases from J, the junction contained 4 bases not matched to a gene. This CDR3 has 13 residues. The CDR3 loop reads CASSWGQLYEQYF. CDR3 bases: TGTGCCAGCAGTTGGGGACAGTTATACGAGCAGTACTTC.

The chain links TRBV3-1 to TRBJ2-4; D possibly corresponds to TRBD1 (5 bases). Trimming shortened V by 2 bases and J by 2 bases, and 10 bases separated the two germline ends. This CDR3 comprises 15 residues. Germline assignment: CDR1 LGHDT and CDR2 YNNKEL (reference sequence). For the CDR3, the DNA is TGTGCCAGCAGCCAATCAGGGATTTCCAAAAACATTCAGTACTTC. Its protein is CASSQSGISKNIQYF.

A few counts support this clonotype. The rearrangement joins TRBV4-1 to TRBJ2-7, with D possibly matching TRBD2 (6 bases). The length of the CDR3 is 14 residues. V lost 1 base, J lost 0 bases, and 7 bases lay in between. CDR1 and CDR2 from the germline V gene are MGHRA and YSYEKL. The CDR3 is CASSQVGGSYEQYF. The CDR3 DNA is TGCGCCAGCAGCCAAGTGGGGGGCTCCTACGAGCAGTACTTC.